Detailed here is one T cell receptor (beta chain). Per the original methods: Estimated nucleated cell counts came from reference gene primer amplification. Profiling relied on immunoSEQ multiplex PCR, and the TCRdb table lists in-frame clones only, not all of them. V, J and clone size derive from that table, while D and trimming were established from the DNA sequence. Of about 120,000 clones listed, about 83% are singletons. This sample was included in a study of blood T cell repertoires in COVID-19. Study summary: COVID-19 samples, acute and convalescent, were from the United States, Italy and Spain. The analysed material was cDNA or gDNA that came from T cells, B-cell-depleted T cells, or PBMCs.

Germline values: CDR1 LNHDA, CDR2 SQIVND (reference sequence). The V end lost 6 bases, the J end lost 4 bases, and 6 bases lay between the germline ends. The CDR3 spans 11 residues. V gene TRBV19 combines with J gene TRBJ2-5; D gene ambiguous. Material for sequencing was peripheral blood. This receptor was obtained from a man in his sixties with acute or convalescent COVID-19. The CDR3 loop reads CASSYGETQYF. CDR3 nucleotide sequence: TGTGCCAGTAGCTATGGAGAGACCCAGTACTTC.